Each of the 17 T cell receptor beta chains below was sequenced from the same sample in a study of blood T cells in healthy people across ages. Using a J-beta primer mix together with a sample-barcoded 5' primer, a second PCR was run for roughly 7 to 11 cycles. Via MiXCR, TCRdb re-called the 5' RACE reads, giving one row per CDR3 protein. The sample lists about 1.5 million distinct CDR3 sequences, around 42% occurring once. Material for sequencing was blood. The receptors originated from a woman between 18 and 29 years old in good health.

The chain carries TRBV10-3 and TRBJ2-6; weak D call: TRBD2 (5 bases). Between the trimmed V and J ends, which lost 4 bases and 0 bases, there was a span of 19 bases. Germline loops: CDR1 ENHRY, CDR2 SYGVKD. The CDR3 is made up of 19 amino acids. The CDR3 reads CAISGWQGLRSSGANVLTF. CDR3 DNA sequence: TGTGCCATCAGTGGTTGGCAAGGACTGCGGAGCTCTGGGGCCAACGTCCTGACTTTC.

This chain joins TRBV7-9 and TRBJ2-1; a possible D gene is TRBD2 (5 bases). The germline V and J ends were trimmed by 5 bases and 5 bases, with 16 bases remaining between them. Looked up from germline, CDR1 is SEHNR and CDR2 is FQNEAQ (reference sequence). The CDR3 length is 15 residues. The chain's CDR3 is CASSPTRVEDNEQFF. DNA for the CDR3: TGTGCCAGCAGCCCCACGCGGGTCGAAGACAATGAGCAGTTCTTC.

A word on this clonotype: Possible read error: a much larger clone is one base away. V gene TRBV4-1 combines with J gene TRBJ1-2; 7 bases match TRBD1. CDR1 MGHRA and CDR2 YSYEKL come from the germline V gene. V was pared by 4 bases and J by 3 bases, with 8 bases of the junction left unmatched. The CDR3 totals 15 residues. For the CDR3, the DNA is TGCGCCAGCAGCCGGACCGGGACAGCTGACTATGGCTACACCTTC. Encoded protein: CASSRTGTADYGYTF.

The V and J genes are TRBV20-1 and TRBJ1-1; D uncertain. The germline V gene has CDR1 DFQATT and CDR2 SNEGSKA (reference sequence). The V end lost 3 bases, the J end lost 1 base, and 15 bases lay between the germline ends. This CDR3 has 15 amino acids. The CDR3 sequence is CSASPGEIRNTEAFF. CDR3 DNA: TGCAGTGCTAGCCCGGGAGAGATAAGGAACACTGAAGCTTTCTTT.

This clonotype has only one observation. The chain couples TRBV5-1 to TRBJ1-2; a possible D gene is TRBD1 (5 bases). Trimming left V 5 bases short and J 0 bases short, with 17 bases between. This CDR3 is built from 16 residues. Looked up from germline, CDR1 is SGHRS and CDR2 is YFSETQ. The CDR3 bases are TGCGCCAGCAGTTCCGGACACGGGGCGGCTAACTATGGCTACACCTTC. This gives the protein CASSSGHGAANYGYTF.

This clonotype was detected a few times. The chain recombines TRBV12-3 or TRBV12-4 with TRBJ2-1, with TRBD2 matching 10 bases. Unmatched junction bases numbered 8, after V lost 8 bases and J lost 13 bases. The CDR3 extends over 12 amino acids. CDR3 sequence reads: CASGASGSYQFF. The CDR3 DNA reads as TGTGCCAGCGGTGCTAGCGGGAGCTATCAGTTCTTC.

The chain couples TRBV7-2 to TRBJ2-3; D not certain. Trimming pared 3 bases from V and 0 bases from J, leaving 13 bases between. The CDR3 consists of 16 residues. Germline lookup yields CDR1 SGHTA and CDR2 FQGNSA. The CDR3 reads CASSFITVLSTDTQYF. DNA for the CDR3: TGTGCCAGCAGCTTCATTACCGTTCTTAGCACAGATACGCAGTATTTT.

This clonotype was picked up a small number of times. J is TRBJ2-3 and V is TRBV29-1; 12 bases map to TRBD1. Germline lookup yields CDR1 SQVTM and CDR2 ANQGSEA. Germline trimming cut 7 bases from V and 8 bases from J; bases unmatched to any gene: 4. This CDR3 has 12 residues. Here the CDR3 DNA reads TGCAGCGGGGACAGGGGGCCGGGTACGCAGTATTTT. Translated: CSGDRGPGTQYF.

This clonotype was seen only a few times. This chain links TRBV30 with TRBJ2-7; 10 bases match TRBD2. CDR1 and CDR2 from the germline V gene are GTSNPN and SVGIG (reference sequence). Germline trimming cut 1 base from V and 4 bases from J; bases unmatched to any gene: 4. The CDR3 extends over 14 amino acids. The CDR3 DNA sequence: TGTGCCTGGAGTGAAGCGGGAGGGCCTTACGAGCAGTACTTC. Its translation is CAWSEAGGPYEQYF.

The chain couples TRBV5-6 to TRBJ2-4; D may correspond to TRBD1 or TRBD2 (5 bases each). The CDR3 is 15 amino acids. V lost 4 bases and J lost 13, with 24 bases in between. From germline, CDR1 is SGHDT and CDR2 YYEEEE. The DNA for the CDR3 is TGTGCCAGCAGCCTCACGGGACCGGGACCAACGGTACAGTACTTC. It yields the protein CASSLTGPGPTVQYF. The whole variable domain, filled in from reference TRBV5-6 and TRBJ2-4, reads DAGVTQSPTHLIKTRGQQVTLRCSPKSGHDTVSWYQQALGQGPQFIFQYYEEEERQRGNFPDRFSGHQFPNYSSELNVNALLLGDSALYLCASSLTGPGPTVQYFGAGTRLSVL.

In its sample, this clonotype was seen a few times. This sequence joins TRBV20-1 and TRBJ2-5; D perhaps matches TRBD2 (6 bases). V was trimmed by 6 bases and J by 1 base, leaving 9 bases between them. The V gene's germline CDR1 is DFQATT and CDR2 SNEGSKA (reference sequence). CDR3 length: 12 residues. The CDR3 sequence is CSAVAVQETQYF. The DNA for the CDR3 is TGCAGTGCAGTAGCGGTCCAAGAGACCCAGTACTTC.

This clonotype has just one count. This chain joins TRBV24-1 and TRBJ1-2; TRBD1 matches at 7 bases. Germline CDR1 reads KGHDR; CDR2 reads SFDVKD. With 1 base clipped from V and 2 bases from J, the junction kept 6 bases outside the gene matches. The CDR3 loop spans 16 amino acids. The chain's CDR3 is CATSDLKGAPNYGYTF. The CDR3 coding sequence is TGTGCCACCAGTGATTTAAAGGGGGCTCCGAACTATGGCTACACCTTC.

This chain joins TRBV20-1 and TRBJ1-5, with a possible D match to TRBD1 (5 bases). The CDR3 runs 16 residues. Trimming cost V 3 bases and J 2 bases, with 17 bases left between them. From germline, CDR1 is DFQATT and CDR2 SNEGSKA (reference sequence). The CDR3 DNA sequence: TGCAGTGCTAGGGGAGGGGTAGTCAATGGCAATCAGCCCCAGCATTTT. It translates to CSARGGVVNGNQPQHF.

This chain connects TRBV9 to TRBJ1-5, with D maybe TRBD1 (5 bases). Germline CDR1 is SGDLS and CDR2 is YYNGEE. The CDR3 covers 15 residues. Trimming removed 0 bases from V and 4 bases from J, with 11 bases in between. The CDR3 sequence is CASSVGLGGNQPQHF. The DNA of the CDR3 is TGTGCCAGCAGCGTAGGGTTGGGGGGAAATCAGCCCCAGCATTTT. The variable domain in full, completed from reference TRBV9 and TRBJ1-5, reads DSGVTQTPKHLITATGQRVTLRCSPRSGDLSVYWYQQSLDQGLQFLIQYYNGEERAKGNILERFSAQQFPDLHSELNLSSLELGDSALYFCASSVGLGGNQPQHFGDGTRLSIL.

The chain joins TRBV21-1 to TRBJ2-6. TRBV21-1 is a pseudogene locus. The CDR3 consists of 13 residues. The CDR3: CAGSKPGANVLTF. The CDR3 coding sequence is TGTGCCGGCAGCAAACCTGGGGCCAACGTCCTGACTTTC.

The V and J genes are TRBV29-1 and TRBJ2-7, with TRBD2 matching 7 bases. CDR1 is SQVTM and CDR2 is ANQGSEA in the germline V gene. V gave up 5 bases and J gave up 4 bases; unmatched junction bases: 2. The CDR3 totals 11 residues. CDR3 amino acids: CSVNSGYEQYF. The CDR3 bases are TGCAGCGTTAATAGCGGGTACGAGCAGTACTTC.

V gene TRBV12-3 or TRBV12-4 combines with J gene TRBJ2-1; no clear D. V shed 5 bases and J shed 7 bases, with 15 bases lying between them. The CDR3 covers 14 residues. CDR3: CASSPSPGGNEQFF. In nucleotides, the CDR3 is TGTGCCAGCAGTCCGAGTCCAGGTGGAAATGAGCAGTTCTTC.